The clone carrying this TCR beta chain has only a few counts. Its specificity is not known. This CDR3 comprises 14 residues. CDR1 and CDR2 (germline): DFQATT, SNEGSKA (reference sequence). Trimming shortened V by 0 bases and J by 4 bases, and 11 bases separated the two germline ends. The source of the sample is a study of identical twins. Overall study results and limits: One should note that invariant MAIT and iNKT cells could partly confound zero-insertion analyses. Out-of-frame alpha sequences shared between twins exhibited an excess of low generation probability.

TCRdb re-called the 5' RACE reads with MiXCR, one entry per CDR3 protein. The data contain over 600,000 distinct CDR3 sequences, 21% of them singletons. These same data were also listed under a study on T cells expressing NK-cell markers. That work contributes: Uncertainty persisted over the HCMV specificity of expanded NKG2C+ T cell clones.

Source material: PBMCs. V usage is TRBV20-1 and J usage is TRBJ2-3; D remains ambiguous. The receptor's source is a woman in her late teens or twenties in good health. CDR3 in DNA: TGCAGTGCTAGAGATTTTCGTGGCGCAGATACGCAGTATTTT. Amino acid sequence: CSARDFRGADTQYF.